These 24 T cell receptor beta chains originate from one sample sequenced in a study of T-cell reconstitution after alpha-beta-depleted transplantation in children. The TCRbeta library incorporated unique molecular identifiers. TCRdb re-analysed the PCR reads in MiXCR, keeping a single row per CDR3 protein. Altogether 500,000 to 600,000 distinct CDR3 sequences are present, 25% to 30% being singletons, with the ten largest covering about 35%. The sample here was PBMCs, taken before TCRalphabeta/CD19-depleted stem cell transplant. Receptors were obtained from a boy younger than two with Wiskott-Aldrich syndrome, due to receive a stem cell transplant.

This clonotype was found a few times. The J gene is TRBJ1-4, the V gene TRBV20-1; D may be TRBD1 (5 bases). The germline gives CDR1 DFQATT, CDR2 SNEGSKA (reference sequence). V was pared by 5 bases and J by 8 bases, with 15 bases between. The CDR3 is made up of 13 amino acids. The CDR3, as DNA: TGCAGTGCTCAGGGAAGGGCTCTGGAAAAACTGTTTTTT. Its protein is CSAQGRALEKLFF.

This clonotype was observed a few times. The chain is built from TRBV5-1 and TRBJ2-2; TRBD2 aligns across 14 bases. This CDR3 comprises 18 residues. V was pared by 4 bases and J by 2 bases, with 7 bases of the junction left unmatched. Germline V gene sequence: CDR1 SGHRS, CDR2 YFSETQ. DNA of the CDR3: TGCGCCAGCAGCACGGGACTAGCGGGAGTGTTCAACACCGGGGAGCTGTTTTTT. The encoded protein is CASSTGLAGVFNTGELFF.

The chain has TRBV20-1 and TRBJ2-3; 12 nucleotides align to TRBD2. The CDR3 runs to 15 residues. After removal of 5 bases from V and 3 bases from J, the junction contained 6 bases not matched to a gene. Germline-derived CDR1 and CDR2 are DFQATT and SNEGSKA (reference sequence). The CDR3 DNA follows: TGCAGTGCTGCCGGGGGGACTAGCGGGACAGATACGCAGTATTTT. Protein sequence: CSAAGGTSGTDTQYF.

CDR3 sequence reads: CSVWTDTQYF. The CDR3 nucleotides read TGCAGTGTATGGACAGATACGCAGTATTTT. The chain recombines TRBV20-1 with TRBJ2-3; D not certain. Germline V lookup: CDR1 DFQATT, CDR2 SNEGSKA (reference sequence). CDR3 length: 10 amino acids. Between the trimmed V and J ends, which lost 7 bases and 3 bases, there was a span of 5 bases.

The genes are TRBV27 and TRBJ2-5; TRBD1 agrees at 10 bases. V lost 5 bases, J lost 7 bases, and 7 bases stayed unmatched. The CDR3 extends over 14 amino acids. Germline V gene data show CDR1 as MNHEY and CDR2 as SMNVEV (reference sequence). The CDR3 DNA sequence: TGTGCCAGCAGTAGACAGGGGGCTTGGGGGACCCAGTACTTC. This translates into CASSRQGAWGTQYF.

This clonotype was detected only a few times. The chain uses TRBV27 and TRBJ2-2; D gene uncertain. CDR1 is MNHEY, CDR2 SMNVEV, per germline (reference sequence). The CDR3 is 13 amino acids. Trimming cost V 2 bases and J 7 bases, with 8 bases left between them. The CDR3 loop reads CASSLLRFGELFF. The CDR3 DNA follows: TGTGCCAGCAGTTTACTGCGGTTCGGGGAGCTGTTTTTT.

The V gene is TRBV12-3 or TRBV12-4, the J gene TRBJ2-3; D might be TRBD2 (5 bases). The CDR3 is 14 amino acids. The germline V and J ends were trimmed by 6 bases and 0 bases, with 10 bases remaining between them. The CDR3 loop is CASRLTTSTDTQYF. For the CDR3, the DNA is TGTGCCAGCAGGTTGACTACAAGCACAGATACGCAGTATTTT.

The chain uses TRBV5-1 and TRBJ2-5; tentatively, D is TRBD1 or TRBD2 (5 bases each). Germline assignment: CDR1 SGHRS and CDR2 YFSETQ. V lost 4 bases, J lost 5 bases, and 15 bases lay in between. The CDR3 has 14 amino acids. CDR3 sequence: CASSANLGEETQYF. DNA for the CDR3: TGCGCCAGCAGCGCCAACTTAGGGGAGGAGACCCAGTACTTC.

The chain uses TRBV5-1 and TRBJ2-4; TRBD1 or TRBD2 may be the D gene (5 bases each). Per the germline V gene, CDR1 is SGHRS and CDR2 is YFSETQ. Trimming pared 0 bases from V and 1 base from J, leaving 11 bases between. The CDR3 consists of 16 residues. CDR3 DNA: TGCGCCAGCAGCTTGGAGGCCTGGGGGGCCAAAAACATTCAGTACTTC. Amino acids: CASSLEAWGAKNIQYF.

V gene TRBV20-1 combines with J gene TRBJ2-1; 8 bases are shared with TRBD2. Trimming took 6 bases from V and 7 from J; bases not matched to a gene: 11. The CDR3 spans 14 residues. Germline V gene sequence: CDR1 DFQATT, CDR2 SNEGSKA (reference sequence). CDR3 in DNA: TGCAGTGCGGGACCGGGAGGGCCGAAAAATGAGCAGTTCTTC. This encodes CSAGPGGPKNEQFF.

V and J are TRBV6-2 or TRBV6-3 and TRBJ2-2; 9 positions match TRBD1. The CDR3 has 15 residues. Losses at the gene ends were 6 bases for V and 4 bases for J; bases not matched to a gene: 6. Per the germline V gene, CDR1 is MNHEY and CDR2 is SVGEGT. In nucleotides, the CDR3 is TGTGCCAGCAGACGGGGGACAGGGCTCACCGGGGAGCTGTTTTTT. It translates to CASRRGTGLTGELFF.

This clonotype was observed a few times. This rearrangement joins TRBV5-1 to TRBJ2-1, with 11 bases lining up with TRBD2. The CDR3 extends over 18 amino acids. Germline lookup yields CDR1 SGHRS and CDR2 YFSETQ. J gave up 4 bases and V 0 bases, and 9 bases lay outside the gene matches. CDR3 loop: CASSLGVLAGVLYNEQFF. The CDR3 nucleotides are TGCGCCAGCAGCTTGGGAGTACTAGCGGGAGTTCTGTACAATGAGCAGTTCTTC.

The rearrangement uses TRBV7-2 and TRBJ2-1; perhaps TRBD2 as D (6 bases). CDR1 and CDR2 from the germline V gene are SGHTA and FQGNSA. CDR3 size: 15 residues. Trimming took off 5 bases at V and 5 bases at J, with 16 bases between the two ends. CDR3 sequence (DNA): TGTGCCAGCAGCGCATTAGTGCCTAGCGACAATGAGCAGTTCTTC. Translating it yields CASSALVPSDNEQFF.

There are a few counts of this clonotype. J is TRBJ1-5 and V is TRBV6-2 or TRBV6-3; TRBD1 might be the D (5 bases). This CDR3 is built from 16 residues. V lost 2 bases to trimming and J lost 3 bases, with 14 bases between them. Germline CDR1 and CDR2: MNHEY and SVGEGT. CDR3 sequence: CASSYGVGAHNQPQHF. In DNA form, the CDR3 reads TGTGCCAGCAGTTACGGGGTCGGGGCCCACAATCAGCCCCAGCATTTT.

V gene TRBV5-1 combines with J gene TRBJ2-2; TRBD1 might be the D (5 bases). The CDR3 extends over 16 amino acids. Trimming shortened V by 4 bases and J by 0 bases, and 13 bases separated the two germline ends. The germline CDR1 and CDR2 sequences are SGHRS and YFSETQ. The CDR3 DNA reads as TGCGCCAGCAGCCTACGACAGATACCGAACACCGGGGAGCTGTTTTTT. Translated, it gives CASSLRQIPNTGELFF.

The rearrangement uses TRBV30 and TRBJ2-1; D perhaps matches TRBD2 (6 bases). There are 13 residues in the CDR3. Germline loops: CDR1 GTSNPN, CDR2 SVGIG (reference sequence). V lost 2 bases, J lost 9 bases, and 14 bases lay in between. The CDR3 protein is CAWSIGLISEQFF. CDR3 bases: TGTGCCTGGAGTATAGGACTAATCTCTGAGCAGTTCTTC. Full variable domain (outside the CDR3, taken from reference TRBV30 and TRBJ2-1): SQTIHQWPATLVQPVGSPLSLECTVEGTSNPNLYWYRQAAGRGLQLLFYSVGIGQISSEVPQNLSASRPQDRQFILSSKKLLLSDSGFYLCAWSIGLISEQFFGPGTRLTVL.

This sequence joins TRBV6-2 or TRBV6-3 and TRBJ2-5; 7 positions agree with TRBD2. J lost 7 bases, V lost 4 bases, and 6 bases had no gene match. The germline V gene has CDR1 MNHEY and CDR2 SVGEGT. The length of the CDR3 is 13 residues. The CDR3 spells CASSWGGLGTQYF. The CDR3 DNA reads TGTGCCAGCAGTTGGGGAGGGCTGGGGACCCAGTACTTC.

V and J are TRBV5-1 and TRBJ2-1; D is unclear. Germline assignment: CDR1 SGHRS and CDR2 YFSETQ. This CDR3 spans 15 amino acids. V was pared by 0 bases and J by 6 bases, with 13 bases between. CDR3 sequence reads: CASSLAGRFLNEQFF. Written as DNA, the CDR3 is TGCGCCAGCAGCTTGGCAGGCCGTTTCCTCAATGAGCAGTTCTTC.

Only a few counts were recorded for this clonotype. V usage is TRBV5-1 and J usage is TRBJ2-1, with 8 bases identical to TRBD2. CDR1 is SGHRS, CDR2 YFSETQ, per germline. The length of the CDR3 is 15 residues. V was clipped by 5 bases and J by 10 bases; unmatched bases: 14. The CDR3 protein is CASRGSLAGGREQFF. Written as DNA, the CDR3 is TGCGCCAGCAGGGGGTCTTTGGCGGGAGGCCGAGAGCAGTTCTTC. The full variable domain, with the rest looked up from reference TRBV5-1 and TRBJ2-1, is KAGVTQTPRYLIKTRGQQVTLSCSPISGHRSVSWYQQTPGQGLQFLFEYFSETQRNKGNFPGRFSGRQFSNSRSEMNVSTLELGDSALYLCASRGSLAGGREQFFGPGTRLTVL.

The chain couples TRBV5-5 to TRBJ2-7; D may be TRBD2 (5 bases). Per the germline V gene, CDR1 is SGHKS and CDR2 is YYEKEE (reference sequence). Trimming left V 2 bases short and J 5 bases short, with 11 bases between. CDR3 length: 13 amino acids. The CDR3 region is CASSFARADEQYF. DNA for the CDR3: TGTGCCAGCAGCTTTGCTCGAGCGGACGAGCAGTACTTC.

V usage is TRBV9 and J usage is TRBJ2-5; a possible D gene is TRBD1 (6 bases). CDR1 and CDR2 (germline): SGDLS, YYNGEE. The CDR3 is 16 residues long. V was cut by 0 bases and J by 2 bases, with 14 bases left in between. The CDR3 protein is CASSVGLGAAQETQYF. CDR3 DNA: TGTGCCAGCAGCGTAGGTCTGGGGGCAGCACAAGAGACCCAGTACTTC.

This rearrangement joins TRBV18 to TRBJ2-7; possible D gene TRBD1, 6 bases. Germline V gene data show CDR1 as KGHSH and CDR2 as LQKENI. Trimming removed 6 bases at V and 3 bases at J, with 15 bases between. The CDR3 runs to 14 residues. CDR3 DNA: TGTGCCAGCTCCTCGGACAGACTTAACTACGAGCAGTACTTC. Translated: CASSSDRLNYEQYF. The full variable domain, rest sourced from reference TRBV18 and TRBJ2-7, is NAGVMQNPRHLVRRRGQEARLRCSPMKGHSHVYWYRQLPEEGLKFMVYLQKENIIDESGMPKERFSAEFPKEGPSILRIQQVVRGDSAAYFCASSSDRLNYEQYFGPGTRLTVT.

This clonotype occurred a few times. The CDR3 coding sequence is TGTGCCAGCGGAGGACCTATGGGTTCACCCCTCCACTTT. Its protein product is CASGGPMGSPLHF. This chain uses TRBV28 with TRBJ1-6; D is undetermined. The CDR3 is 13 residues long. The germline V gene encodes CDR1 MDHEN and CDR2 SYDVKM. Trimming cost V 8 bases and J 9 bases, with 14 bases left between them.

J is TRBJ2-4 and V is TRBV4-2; the D gene is possibly TRBD2 (6 bases). This CDR3 is 17 amino acids long. V lost 0 bases, J lost 3 bases, and 15 bases lay in between. Germline loops: CDR1 LGHNA, CDR2 YNFKEQ. The CDR3 DNA reads as TGTGCCAGCAGCCAAGATCGATCCGGGAGTGTCAAAAACATTCAGTACTTC. This sequence encodes CASSQDRSGSVKNIQYF.